This entry lists 18 T cell receptor beta chains sequenced from one sample in a study of cytomegalovirus exposure and HLA in healthy donors. The PCR employed 60 Vbeta primers together with 13 Jbeta primers. The assay was immunoSEQ multiplex PCR, and TCRdb's table has in-frame clones only and misses some. The sample lists 130,000 to 150,000 clones, approximately 71% occurring once. Sequencing was performed on PBMCs. All receptors come from a woman between 45 and 60 years old in good health and CMV-seronegative.

V gene TRBV7-8 combines with J gene TRBJ2-2; 10 bases match TRBD2. Per the germline V gene, CDR1 is SGHVS and CDR2 is FQNEAQ. The CDR3 is 16 amino acids. The trim removed 1 base at V and 4 bases at J, leaving 3 bases unmatched. The CDR3 DNA sequence: TGTGCCAGCAGCTTAGTGGGACTAGCGAGCACCGGGGAGCTGTTTTTT. This gives the protein CASSLVGLASTGELFF.

The CDR3 here is CASSLSGGAAGNEQFF. The CDR3 nucleotides are TGTGCCAGCAGCCTTAGCGGGGGGGCAGCAGGGAATGAGCAGTTCTTC. This sequence joins TRBV14 and TRBJ2-1; 11 bases are shared with TRBD2. CDR1 SGHDN and CDR2 FVKESK come from the germline V gene. V was clipped by 4 bases and J by 7 bases; unmatched bases: 9. CDR3 length: 16 amino acids.

The V call is TRBV6-6, the J call TRBJ2-1; 7 nucleotides agree with TRBD1. After removal of 5 bases from V and 0 bases from J, the junction contained 4 bases not matched to a gene. This CDR3 contains 15 residues. CDR1 MNHNY and CDR2 SVGAGI come from the germline V gene (reference sequence). The CDR3 DNA reads TGTGCCAGCAGTGCAGACAGGGACTCCTACAATGAGCAGTTCTTC. Its protein product is CASSADRDSYNEQFF.

This sequence joins TRBV6-6 and TRBJ2-7, with D possibly being TRBD1 (5 bases). Trimming left V 0 bases short and J 7 bases short, with 13 bases between. This CDR3 region has 14 residues. Germline CDR1 reads MNHNY; CDR2 reads SVGAGI (reference sequence). For the CDR3, the DNA is TGTGCCAGCAGTTACTCAGCCAGGGTCCTAGAGCAGTACTTC. This codes for CASSYSARVLEQYF.

The chain uses TRBV9 and TRBJ1-2, with TRBD1 matching over 8 bases. The V and J ends lost 0 bases and 4 bases, in that order; junction bases with no gene match: 5. The germline CDR1 and CDR2 sequences are SGDLS and YYNGEE. This CDR3 has 15 residues. CDR3 sequence: CASSVEQGGSYGYTF. CDR3 DNA: TGTGCCAGCAGCGTAGAACAGGGGGGGAGCTATGGCTACACCTTC.

The V and J genes are TRBV5-1 and TRBJ1-1; D ambiguous. Germline CDR1 and CDR2: SGHRS and YFSETQ. There are 15 residues in the CDR3. V lost 4 bases and J lost 8, with 21 bases in between. The CDR3 is CASSPRESQVSEAFF. CDR3 nucleotides: TGCGCCAGCAGCCCCCGTGAGTCTCAGGTATCCGAAGCTTTCTTT.

V usage is TRBV19 and J usage is TRBJ2-2; tentatively, D is TRBD1 (6 bases). CDR3 length: 15 amino acids. V was trimmed by 7 bases and J by 5 bases, leaving 17 bases between them. CDR1 is LNHDA, CDR2 SQIVND, per germline (reference sequence). The chain's CDR3 is CASIRHRAGTGELFF. Written as DNA, the CDR3 is TGTGCCAGTATACGGCACAGGGCCGGAACCGGGGAGCTGTTTTTT.

About this clone itself: The germline gene is not matched at one end of the junction; a read error may be the cause. The V gene is TRBV4-1, the J gene TRBJ2-7; the match to TRBD2 covers 7 bases. The CDR3 contains 13 residues. CDR1 and CDR2 from the germline V gene are MGHRA and YSYEKL. As DNA, the CDR3 is TGCGCCAGCAGCCAAACTCGGGCTAGCGGATTACACTTC. This translates into CASSQTRASGLHF.

The V and J genes are TRBV20-1 and TRBJ2-5, with D unclear. This CDR3 region has 11 residues. CDR1 and CDR2 from the germline V gene are DFQATT and SNEGSKA (reference sequence). The germline V and J ends were trimmed by 4 bases and 7 bases, with 10 bases remaining between them. In DNA, the CDR3 is TGCAGTGCTACCTACCCGGGGACCCAGTACTTC. This codes for CSATYPGTQYF.

This clone was seen once. The chain's CDR3 is CASNLRGDRDQPQHF. DNA for the CDR3: TGTGCCAGCAACCTAAGGGGGGACAGGGATCAGCCCCAGCATTTT. The chain is built from TRBV2 and TRBJ1-5; TRBD1 matches at 9 bases. The CDR3 length is 15 residues. J lost 5 bases, V lost 7 bases, and 9 bases had no gene match. Germline V gene sequence: CDR1 SNHLY, CDR2 FYNNEI.

The CDR3 bases are TGTGCCAGCAGCTGGAGGGACAGACCGCACAGATACCGGTATTTT. Its protein is CASSWRDRPHRYRYF. This sequence joins TRBV5-6 and TRBJ2-3; D is perhaps TRBD1 (7 bases). Deletions cut 3 bases from V and 14 bases from J, with 25 bases between. The V gene's germline CDR1 is SGHDT and CDR2 YYEEEE. This CDR3 spans 15 amino acids.

This clone has a handful of counts. The chain couples TRBV7-9 to TRBJ2-7; 7 positions match TRBD2. CDR1 and CDR2 from the germline V gene are SEHNR and FQNEAQ (reference sequence). V gave up 5 bases and J gave up 4 bases; unmatched junction bases: 2. This CDR3 is built from 12 residues. DNA for the CDR3: TGTGCCAGCAGCGCTAGCGGTTACGAGCAGTACTTC. Its translation: CASSASGYEQYF.

The CDR3 DNA reads TGTGCCAGCAGTGGTAGCGGGGGAGTGAATGAGCAGTTCTTC. Amino acid sequence: CASSGSGGVNEQFF. The chain has TRBV2 and TRBJ2-1, with 9 bases that match TRBD2. The germline gives CDR1 SNHLY, CDR2 FYNNEI. CDR3 length equals 14 residues. V lost 4 bases to trimming and J lost 7 bases; unmatched junction nucleotides: 5.

The V gene is TRBV11-3, the J gene TRBJ1-6; possibly TRBD1 for D (5 bases). V gave up 0 bases and J gave up 4 bases, with 13 bases separating them. The germline CDR1 and CDR2 sequences are SGHNT and YENEEA. This CDR3 has 17 residues. The CDR3 spells CASSLEREGRYNSPLHF. CDR3 bases: TGTGCCAGCAGCTTAGAACGAGAGGGGAGGTATAATTCACCCCTCCACTTT.

The chain carries TRBV5-4 and TRBJ2-5, with unresolved D. V was shortened by 0 bases and J by 5 bases, with 8 bases between the two germline ends. Germline loops: CDR1 SGHNT, CDR2 YYREEE (reference sequence). The CDR3 runs to 13 residues. CDR3 DNA: TGTGCCAGCAGCTTGGATCCACGGGAGACCCAGTACTTC. This encodes CASSLDPRETQYF.

J is TRBJ2-5 and V is TRBV2; 8 bases fit TRBD2. V trimming: 5 bases; J trimming: 5 bases; junction bases outside the gene matches: 13. The germline V gene has CDR1 SNHLY and CDR2 FYNNEI. The CDR3 consists of 16 residues. Here the CDR3 reads CASSPLAGGYIETQYF. Written as DNA, the CDR3 is TGTGCCAGCAGTCCTCTCGCGGGGGGCTATATTGAGACCCAGTACTTC.

This clone occurred a few times. The chain joins TRBV28 to TRBJ1-5; 7 nucleotides match TRBD1. Germline V gene data show CDR1 as MDHEN and CDR2 as SYDVKM. The CDR3 contains 14 residues. The V and J ends lost 3 bases and 7 bases, in that order; junction bases with no gene match: 6. The CDR3 region has the DNA TGTGCCAGCAGTTTGAGGGGGCTGGGGCAGCCCCAGCATTTT. Encoded protein: CASSLRGLGQPQHF. The complete variable domain, with remaining parts taken from reference TRBV28 and TRBJ1-5, reads DVKVTQSSRYLVKRTGEKVFLECVQDMDHENMFWYRQDPGLGLRLIYFSYDVKMKEKGDIPEGYSVSREKKERFSLILESASTNQTSMYLCASSLRGLGQPQHFGDGTRLSIL.

This chain uses TRBV30 with TRBJ1-5, with D unclear. This CDR3 has 13 residues. Germline CDR1 and CDR2: GTSNPN and SVGIG (reference sequence). Trimming removed 1 base from V and 7 bases from J, with 11 bases in between. DNA for the CDR3: TGTGCCTGGAGTGAAAGTCTGCGGCAGCCCCAGCATTTT. Translated: CAWSESLRQPQHF.